This is a list of T cell receptor beta chains from one sample in a study of Ad26.COV2.S vaccination and SARS-CoV-2 variants. Some clones are missing from TCRdb's copy, which holds only in-frame ones; the method was immunoSEQ multiplex PCR. The table lists about 350,000 clones, less than 90% of them singletons. The sample here was peripheral blood, taken in a trial of Ad26.COV2.S vaccine versus placebo. The origin of the receptors is a person aged 18 to 65 who received the Ad26.COV2.S COVID-19 vaccine or a placebo. Both conserved end residues are part of each CDR3. D genes are given only for firm matches. Only some rows state a clone size, as once, few, many or a class for expanded clones.

size	V	J	length	D	DNA	CDR3
NA	TRBV11-3	TRBJ2-2	13	NA	TGTGCCAGCAGCTTAGGTCCCACCGGGGAGCTGTTTTTT	CASSLGPTGELFF
NA	TRBV3-1/TRBV3-2	TRBJ1-2	12	NA	TGTGCCAGCAGCCCGCGGGGGCGCGGCTACACCTTC	CASSPRGRGYTF
few	TRBV5-1	TRBJ1-2	15	NA	TGCGCCAGCAGCGCCACCGGGGGGCTTAACTATGGCTACACCTTC	CASSATGGLNYGYTF
once	TRBV7-2	TRBJ2-3	13	NA	TGTGCCAGCAGCTTAGAACAGACAGATACGCAGTATTTT	CASSLEQTDTQYF
NA	TRBV27	TRBJ2-5	16	TRBD2	TGTGCCAGCAGCCCCGCGGGACTAGCGGGAGTAGAGACCCAGTACTTC	CASSPAGLAGVETQYF
NA	TRBV5-1	TRBJ1-6	16	TRBD1	TGCGCCAGCAGCTCCCTACAGGGGAGCGATAATTCACCCCTCCACTTT	CASSSLQGSDNSPLHF
NA	TRBV30	TRBJ2-7	13	TRBD1	TGTGCCTGGAGTGCTGGACAGGGTGCCGAGCAGTACTTC	CAWSAGQGAEQYF
NA	TRBV5-8	TRBJ2-2	16	TRBD1	TGTGCCAGCAGCTTCCGGGACAGGGGGCTTACCGGGGAGCTGTTTTTT	CASSFRDRGLTGELFF
NA	TRBV7-9	TRBJ2-3	15	TRBD2	TGTGCCAGCAGCTTAGCTTCTGGGGGGGTAGATACGCAGTATTTT	CASSLASGGVDTQYF
NA	TRBV9	TRBJ1-1	14	TRBD1	TGTGCCAGCAGCGTAGGGGACAGGAACACTGAAGCTTTCTTT	CASSVGDRNTEAFF
once	TRBV6-6	TRBJ1-5	16	TRBD1	TGTGCCAGCAGTTACGGGGACAGGGGGAACAATCAGCCCCAGCATTTT	CASSYGDRGNNQPQHF
NA	TRBV29-1	TRBJ2-2	19	NA	TGCAGCGTCCGAAGACCCGGGGACAGCACAACTAGCGCAGTCGGGGAGCTGTTTTTT	CSVRRPGDSTTSAVGELFF
NA	TRBV4-3	TRBJ2-3	16	TRBD2	TGCGCCAGCAGCCAGGCCGGGACTAGCGGGAGGGATACGCAGTATTTT	CASSQAGTSGRDTQYF
NA	TRBV19	TRBJ1-2	12	NA	TGTGCCAGTAGTATAGCAGCCTATGGCTACACCTTC	CASSIAAYGYTF
NA	TRBV30	TRBJ1-1	16	NA	TGTGCCTGGAGTGTACCGCGGGGGACGAGGGACACTGAAGCTTTCTTT	CAWSVPRGTRDTEAFF
NA	TRBV5-1	TRBJ2-7	14	TRBD2	TGCGCCAGCAGCCCGGGACTAGCAAACCACGAGCAGTACTTC	CASSPGLANHEQYF
NA	TRBV2	TRBJ2-7	13	NA	TGTGCCAGCAGCCCGGACAGCCTCTACGAGCAGTACTTC	CASSPDSLYEQYF
NA	TRBV7-2	TRBJ2-7	15	NA	TGTGCCAGCAGCTTCGCACGGGGATCCGGCTACGAGCAGTACTTC	CASSFARGSGYEQYF
NA	TRBV2	TRBJ2-7	13	NA	TGTGCCAGCAGGGACCATCCGAGAGGCGAGCAGTACTTC	CASRDHPRGEQYF
NA	TRBV15	TRBJ1-4	14	NA	TGTGCCACCAGCATAAGAAGAACTAATGAAAAACTGTTTTTT	CATSIRRTNEKLFF
NA	TRBV6-6	TRBJ2-7	12	NA	TGTGCCAGCAGTCCAGGGGGAGGCGAGCAGTACTTC	CASSPGGGEQYF
NA	TRBV28	TRBJ1-1	14	NA	TGTGCCAGCACCCCCGGTGGCATGAACACTGAAGCTTTCTTT	CASTPGGMNTEAFF
NA	TRBV2	TRBJ1-5	17	NA	TGTGCCAGCAGCGGACAGTCTGTAGGGTATAGCAATCAGCCCCAGCATTTT	CASSGQSVGYSNQPQHF
NA	TRBV5-4	TRBJ2-5	14	TRBD1	TGTGCCAGCACGCCCAGACAGGGTTCGGAGACCCAGTACTTC	CASTPRQGSETQYF
few	TRBV12-3/TRBV12-4	TRBJ1-1	12	NA	TGTGCCAGCAGTTTATGGGGGTCTGAAGCTTTCTTT	CASSLWGSEAFF
NA	TRBV28	TRBJ1-2	15	NA	TGTGCCAGCAGTTTTGGCTCGAACGGAGACTATGGCTACACCTTC	CASSFGSNGDYGYTF
NA	TRBV3-1/TRBV3-2	TRBJ2-6	13	NA	TGTGCCAGCAGCCCAACGGGGGCCAACGTCCTGACTTTC	CASSPTGANVLTF
once	TRBV5-4	TRBJ1-1	14	TRBD1	TGTGCCAGCAGCCCCTGGACAGGAAACACTGAAGCTTTCTTT	CASSPWTGNTEAFF
once	TRBV28	TRBJ1-4	14	NA	TGTGCCAGCACCGCGCTGGGCAGGGGTGAAAAACTGTTTTTT	CASTALGRGEKLFF
NA	TRBV11-3	TRBJ2-3	15	NA	TGTGCCAGCAGCTTAAGGCTAGGAGGCACAGATACGCAGTATTTT	CASSLRLGGTDTQYF
NA	TRBV27	TRBJ2-5	13	NA	TGTGCCAGCCGTTCCAGTGTCGAAGAGACCCAGTACTTC	CASRSSVEETQYF
few	TRBV4-1	TRBJ1-1	14	NA	TGCGCCAGCAGCCAAGGTGAATTGAACACTGAAGCTTTCTTT	CASSQGELNTEAFF
NA	TRBV12-1	TRBJ2-1	14	NA	TGTGCCAGACAACCGGACAGTGCATACAATGAGCAGTTCTTC	CARQPDSAYNEQFF
NA	TRBV28	TRBJ1-2	13	TRBD1	TGTGCCAGCAGTTCGGACAGGGGTCCTCGTTACACCTTC	CASSSDRGPRYTF
NA	TRBV12-5	TRBJ1-4	16	TRBD1	TGTGCTAGTGGTTTGGGCCTAGGGGGCGGTGGTGAAAAACTGTTTTTT	CASGLGLGGGGEKLFF
NA	TRBV11-2	TRBJ2-2	19	TRBD2	TGTGCCAGCAGCGAAACCGGGACTAGCGGGGGGGTGTACACCGGGGAGCTGTTTTTT	CASSETGTSGGVYTGELFF
few	TRBV7-9	TRBJ2-7	12	NA	TGTGCCAGCAGCTTAGCCCTACAGGAGCAGTACTTC	CASSLALQEQYF
NA	TRBV25-1	TRBJ1-1	18	TRBD1	TGTGCCAGCAGTGAACATCTACCGGGACAGGGCGAGAACACTGAAGCTTTCTTT	CASSEHLPGQGENTEAFF
NA	TRBV5-4	TRBJ2-2	15	TRBD1	TGTGCCAGCAGTCCCGGGACAGACAACACCGGGGAGCTGTTTTTT	CASSPGTDNTGELFF
NA	TRBV19	TRBJ2-3	14	NA	TGTGCCAGCAGTCCTCTGGGCCCTTCAGATACGCAGTATTTT	CASSPLGPSDTQYF
NA	TRBV2	TRBJ1-5	15	TRBD1	TGTGCCAGCAGTGTCGACAGGGTTAAATCTCAGCCCCAGCATTTT	CASSVDRVKSQPQHF
few	TRBV29-1	TRBJ1-2	12	NA	TGCAGCGTTGTGTCCCAACTCTATGGCTACACCTTC	CSVVSQLYGYTF
NA	TRBV5-1	TRBJ2-5	16	TRBD2	TGCGCCAGCAGTACCCCTAGCGGGAGGGCTGGAGAGACCCAGTACTTC	CASSTPSGRAGETQYF
NA	TRBV7-8	TRBJ2-2	15	NA	TGTGCCAGCAGCCGAGTTATTATAGTGACCGGGGAGCTGTTTTTT	CASSRVIIVTGELFF
NA	TRBV6-5	TRBJ2-5	13	NA	TGTGCCAGCAGCCCCCCGGGGCCGGAGACCCAGTACTTC	CASSPPGPETQYF
once	TRBV27	TRBJ1-2	15	NA	TGTGCCAGTTCCTCTGTCGTTAAAGCTAACTATGGCTACACCTTC	CASSSVVKANYGYTF
NA	TRBV6-5	TRBJ2-1	12	NA	TGTGCCAGCAGTTACGGTAGCGGTGAGCAGTTCTTC	CASSYGSGEQFF
NA	TRBV24-1	TRBJ1-2	14	NA	TGTGCCACCAGTGATGCCGGGACGAACTATGGCTACACCTTC	CATSDAGTNYGYTF